The 21 T cell receptor beta chains listed next were all sequenced from one sample in a study of shared clonotypes between healthy human individuals. The table came from immunoSEQ multiplex PCR; TCRdb's copy has only in-frame clones and leaves some out. Seen here are hundreds of thousands of clones, about 91% observed once, and the top ten hold 24%. Naive CD8 cells lacked CD45RO and underwent positive selection for CCR7, leaving out terminally differentiated effector memory CD45RA+ cells. The source material was naive CD8+ T cells sorted from blood. The receptors originated from a man aged 25-40 years in good health.

CDR3: CAIAGLAGGSGNEQFF. DNA of the CDR3: TGTGCCATTGCGGGACTAGCGGGAGGGTCCGGCAATGAGCAGTTCTTC. The genes are TRBV10-3 and TRBJ2-1; 16 nucleotides match TRBD2. Germline loops: CDR1 ENHRY, CDR2 SYGVKD. CDR3 length equals 16 residues. V lost 9 bases, J lost 6 bases, and 8 bases stayed unmatched.

This chain links TRBV9 with TRBJ2-5; TRBD2 matches 7 bases. This CDR3 region has 15 residues. Germline V lookup: CDR1 SGDLS, CDR2 YYNGEE. J gave up 5 bases and V 0 bases, and 7 bases lay outside the gene matches. The CDR3 reads CASSVAPREVETQYF. Written as DNA, the CDR3 is TGTGCCAGCAGCGTAGCTCCCCGGGAGGTGGAGACCCAGTACTTC. Full variable domain (rest looked up from reference TRBV9 and TRBJ2-5): DSGVTQTPKHLITATGQRVTLRCSPRSGDLSVYWYQQSLDQGLQFLIQYYNGEERAKGNILERFSAQQFPDLHSELNLSSLELGDSALYFCASSVAPREVETQYFGPGTRLLVL.

V and J are TRBV5-1 and TRBJ2-3; the D is unclear. Germline assignment: CDR1 SGHRS and CDR2 YFSETQ. Trimming left V 0 bases short and J 7 bases short, with 9 bases between. CDR3 size: 13 residues. CDR3 loop: CASSLEGANTQYF. The CDR3 nucleotides read TGCGCCAGCAGCTTGGAGGGCGCTAATACGCAGTATTTT.

This chain uses TRBV6-1 with TRBJ2-1, with 7 bases lining up with TRBD1. V gave up 4 bases and J gave up 4 bases; unmatched junction bases: 7. Germline V gives CDR1 MNHNS, CDR2 SASEGT. The CDR3 has 15 amino acids. The CDR3 DNA follows: TGTGCCAGCAGTGCCCGGGACAGAGAATACAATGAGCAGTTCTTC. This translates into CASSARDREYNEQFF.

The chain couples TRBV7-9 to TRBJ1-1; D perhaps matches TRBD1 (5 bases). V dropped 6 bases and J dropped 5 bases, with 19 bases sitting between them. The V gene's germline CDR1 is SEHNR and CDR2 FQNEAQ (reference sequence). The CDR3 spans 15 residues. This CDR3 reads CASSPAMGGGTEAFF. DNA of the CDR3: TGTGCCAGCAGTCCCGCGATGGGCGGGGGGACTGAAGCTTTCTTT.

The chain combines TRBV29-1 with TRBJ2-5; 11 bases map to TRBD2. The CDR3 consists of 14 residues. V shed 2 bases and J 5 bases; nucleotides not matched to a gene: 4. Germline CDR1 SQVTM, CDR2 ANQGSEA. The CDR3 spells CSVEQVAGGETQYF. The CDR3 nucleotides are TGCAGCGTTGAACAGGTAGCGGGAGGGGAGACCCAGTACTTC.

The chain links TRBV25-1 to TRBJ1-2, with D perhaps matching TRBD1 (5 bases). V was trimmed by 2 bases and J by 5 bases, leaving 18 bases between them. CDR3 size: 16 residues. In germline, CDR1 is MGHDK, CDR2 SYGVNS. CDR3 in DNA: TGTGCCAGCAGTGAAGTCGAGGGGACCGATTATTATGGCTACACCTTC. It translates to CASSEVEGTDYYGYTF.

V usage is TRBV7-2 and J usage is TRBJ1-1; no definite D call. The CDR3 runs to 15 residues. CDR1 is SGHTA and CDR2 is FQGNSA in the germline V gene. V gave up 5 bases and J gave up 6 bases, with 19 bases separating them. CDR3 residues: CASSPRALGDPEAFF. In DNA, the CDR3 is TGTGCCAGCAGCCCTAGAGCCTTGGGAGACCCTGAAGCTTTCTTT.

The chain employs TRBV5-1 and TRBJ2-7; D not certain. The CDR3 extends over 14 amino acids. Germline-derived CDR1 and CDR2 are SGHRS and YFSETQ. V lost 0 bases and J 5 bases, leaving 12 bases between the germline ends. CDR3 in amino acids: CASSLALANDEQYF. The CDR3 DNA sequence: TGCGCCAGCAGCTTGGCATTGGCGAACGACGAGCAGTACTTC.

This clone was recorded a few times. The chain combines TRBV14 with TRBJ2-7; weak D call: TRBD2 (6 bases). V shed 5 bases and J shed 1 base, with 18 bases lying between them. CDR3 size: 16 residues. Germline CDR1 SGHDN, CDR2 FVKESK. CDR3 in amino acids: CASSISRGALSYEQYF. The DNA of the CDR3 is TGTGCCAGCAGCATATCTCGCGGGGCCTTGTCCTACGAGCAGTACTTC.

The CDR3 is CASSLSEGSGTEAFF. CDR3 nucleotides: TGTGCCAGCAGCTTATCTGAGGGGTCGGGCACTGAAGCTTTCTTT. The chain carries TRBV7-6 and TRBJ1-1, with D possibly matching TRBD1 (5 bases). CDR1 is SGHVS and CDR2 is FNYEAQ in the germline V gene. The CDR3 is made up of 15 amino acids. V gave up 2 bases and J gave up 4 bases, with 14 bases separating them.

This clone showed up just once. The chain links TRBV6-5 to TRBJ2-1; the D gene is possibly TRBD2 (5 bases). The CDR3 spans 13 residues. V dropped 8 bases and J dropped 4 bases, with 12 bases sitting between them. The germline gives CDR1 MNHEY, CDR2 SVGAGI. The CDR3 region has the DNA TGTGCCAGCGCCCACCGAGGGTACAATGAGCAGTTCTTC. It encodes CASAHRGYNEQFF.

This chain connects TRBV7-9 to TRBJ2-2, with D unresolved. The germline V and J ends were trimmed by 1 base and 0 bases, with 12 bases remaining between them. The CDR3 runs 17 residues. Germline V CDR1 and CDR2: SEHNR, FQNEAQ (reference sequence). CDR3 sequence (DNA): TGTGCCAGCAGCTTAGACGAAGCGAGCGCGAACACCGGGGAGCTGTTTTTT. It specifies CASSLDEASANTGELFF.

Regarding this clone: Other DNA sequences in this sample translate to the same CDR3. The V call is TRBV29-1, the J call TRBJ2-2, with TRBD2 identical over 9 bases. The CDR3 has 16 residues. From germline, CDR1 is SQVTM and CDR2 ANQGSEA. J gave up 0 bases and V 4 bases, and 6 bases lay outside the gene matches. The CDR3 region is CSVVGLAGSNTGELFF. Written as DNA, the CDR3 is TGCAGCGTTGTTGGTCTAGCGGGATCGAACACCGGGGAGCTGTTTTTT.

V usage is TRBV10-2 and J usage is TRBJ2-2, with D tentatively TRBD2 (5 bases). Between the trimmed V and J ends, which lost 3 bases and 6 bases, there was a span of 11 bases. The CDR3 loop spans 14 amino acids. The germline V gene has CDR1 WSHSY and CDR2 SAAADI. This chain's CDR3 is CASSDLLVPGELFF. The CDR3 coding sequence is TGCGCCAGCAGTGACTTACTAGTTCCCGGGGAGCTGTTTTTT.

J is TRBJ2-7 and V is TRBV7-9; tentatively, D is TRBD2 (6 bases). Germline V gives CDR1 SEHNR, CDR2 FQNEAQ (reference sequence). The V gene lost 3 bases and the J gene lost 3 bases, with 9 bases spanning the gap. This CDR3 has 13 residues. The CDR3 coding sequence is TGTGCCAGCAGCTTCTCTAGCGACTACGAGCAGTACTTC. Protein sequence: CASSFSSDYEQYF.

The gene calls are TRBV6-4 and TRBJ2-7, with no clear D. The CDR3 contains 11 residues. Trimming removed 8 bases from V and 4 bases from J, with 9 bases in between. Per germline, CDR1 MRHNA and CDR2 SNTAGT. The DNA for the CDR3 is TGTGCCAGCCCCCGTGTTTACGAGCAGTACTTC. Amino acid sequence: CASPRVYEQYF.

The J gene is TRBJ1-4, the V gene TRBV6-1; no reliable D call. The germline CDR1 and CDR2 sequences are MNHNS and SASEGT. CDR3 length equals 14 residues. V lost 4 bases, J lost 0 bases, and 6 bases lay in between. In DNA, the CDR3 is TGTGCCAGCAGTGTTCTTCCAACTAATGAAAAACTGTTTTTT. It is translated as CASSVLPTNEKLFF.

With regard to this clone: Distinct nucleotide sequences in the sample also encode this CDR3. The chain combines TRBV7-8 with TRBJ2-7, with 9 bases lining up with TRBD2. Germline V gene data show CDR1 as SGHVS and CDR2 as FQNEAQ. The CDR3 runs 15 residues. Unmatched junction bases numbered 2, after V lost 1 base and J lost 1 base. CDR3 sequence reads: CASSLGTSGSYEQYF. In DNA, the CDR3 is TGTGCCAGCAGCTTAGGCACTAGCGGGTCCTACGAGCAGTACTTC.

J is TRBJ2-3 and V is TRBV29-1; no clear D. Germline CDR1 is SQVTM and CDR2 is ANQGSEA. The ends were cut back, 7 bases at V and 1 base at J, with 12 bases in the middle. The CDR3 has 13 amino acids. The CDR3 DNA reads as TGCAGCGCTTCCAAAGACCGCACAGATACGCAGTATTTT. Protein sequence: CSASKDRTDTQYF.

The J gene is TRBJ1-1, the V gene TRBV27, with a weak D call TRBD1 (5 bases). CDR1 and CDR2 (germline): MNHEY, SMNVEV (reference sequence). The V gene lost 6 bases and the J gene lost 6 bases, with 17 bases spanning the gap. This CDR3 region has 14 residues. CDR3 coding DNA: TGTGCCAGCAGCCCAGGGCTCCGGGGGGCTGAAGCTTTCTTT. This translates into CASSPGLRGAEAFF.